This entry lists 16 T cell receptor beta chains sequenced from one sample in a study of vaccination effects on CD4 cells after COVID-19. Clones were sequenced by immunoSEQ multiplex PCR, and TCRdb holds only the in-frame ones, with some missing. The sample has tens of thousands of clones; around 70% are singletons. Their specific antigens are unknown. Using viral peptide pools, the ViraFEST assay grew out antigen-specific CD4+ T cells prior to sequencing. Researchers isolated CD4+ T cells once roughly nine days of culture had elapsed. Their SARS-CoV-2 infection, verified by PCR, occurred between March and December 2020. Sequences were derived from CD4+ T cells from PBMCs cultured with HIV peptides, sampled before COVID-19 vaccination. Subset of the sample: HIV-1 Nef peptide pool negative control/reference culture. These receptors were taken from a human donor who had a prior SARS-CoV-2 infection.

This chain links TRBV19 with TRBJ2-4; no firm D call. This CDR3 has 11 residues. CDR1 and CDR2 from the germline V gene are LNHDA and SQIVND (reference sequence). The V end was cut by 3 bases, the J end by 8 bases, with 5 bases between. The CDR3 nucleotides are TGTGCCAGTAGTATGATGGACATTCAGTACTTC. Translated, it gives CASSMMDIQYF.

This chain joins TRBV11-3 and TRBJ2-7; D call uncertain. Germline V gene data show CDR1 as SGHNT and CDR2 as YENEEA. There are 13 residues in the CDR3. V lost 2 bases, J lost 5 bases, and 10 bases lay in between. The CDR3 protein is CASSLSFFHEQYF. The DNA for the CDR3 is TGTGCCAGCAGCTTATCATTTTTCCACGAGCAGTACTTC.

This clone was seen a few times. The V and J genes are TRBV5-5 and TRBJ2-7; TRBD1 might be the D (5 bases). Trimming cost V 3 bases and J 3 bases, with 13 bases left between them. The CDR3 extends over 14 amino acids. Germline assignment: CDR1 SGHKS and CDR2 YYEKEE (reference sequence). The CDR3 DNA follows: TGTGCCAGCAGCTCCCGGACACGGGTCTACGAGCAGTACTTC. Translated: CASSSRTRVYEQYF.

As to this clone: The identical CDR3 is also encoded by other nucleotide sequences in the sample. The rearrangement joins TRBV5-1 to TRBJ2-3; 10 bases fit TRBD2. The V gene's germline CDR1 is SGHRS and CDR2 YFSETQ. The CDR3 is 15 residues long. After removal of 2 bases from V and 0 bases from J, the junction contained 0 bases not matched to a gene. Here the CDR3 DNA reads TGCGCCAGCAGCTTACTAGCGGGGAGCACAGATACGCAGTATTTT. As protein: CASSLLAGSTDTQYF.

J is TRBJ1-2 and V is TRBV7-8, with 8 bases that match TRBD1. The length of the CDR3 is 16 residues. V shed 3 bases and J 4 bases; nucleotides not matched to a gene: 10. Germline V CDR1 and CDR2: SGHVS, FQNEAQ. CDR3 nucleotide sequence: TGTGCCAGCAGCTTGTCGATGGGACAGGCAGTCTATGGCTACACCTTC. This translates into CASSLSMGQAVYGYTF.

With respect to this clone: Compared with germline, one end of the junction differs, possibly owing to a read error. V and J are TRBV7-7 and TRBJ2-3; D uncertain. The germline gives CDR1 SSHAT, CDR2 FNYEAQ (reference sequence). The CDR3 has 15 amino acids. The CDR3 sequence is CASSLGHPPADTQYF. The CDR3 DNA reads as TGTGCTAGCAGCTTAGGGCACCCTCCAGCAGATACGCAGTATTTT.

The chain couples TRBV2 to TRBJ2-7; 7 bases agree with TRBD1. Germline trimming cut 5 bases from V and 2 bases from J; bases unmatched to any gene: 9. This CDR3 is 15 amino acids long. Germline-derived CDR1 and CDR2 are SNHLY and FYNNEI. The DNA of the CDR3 is TGTGCCAGCAGTCATCCCGGGACAGAAACCTACGAGCAGTACTTC. Protein product: CASSHPGTETYEQYF.

The chain employs TRBV6-5 and TRBJ1-1, with TRBD1 as a possible D gene (5 bases). V lost 0 bases to trimming and J lost 4 bases, with 15 bases between them. The CDR3 contains 16 residues. Germline V gives CDR1 MNHEY, CDR2 SVGAGI. The CDR3 loop reads CASSYSSPGRSTEAFF. CDR3 nucleotides: TGTGCCAGCAGTTACTCGAGCCCAGGGCGTAGCACTGAAGCTTTCTTT.

The chain recombines TRBV7-3 with TRBJ2-1; 10 positions agree with TRBD2. Germline CDR1 SGHTA, CDR2 FQGTGA. The CDR3 is 16 amino acids. Trimming cost V 5 bases and J 7 bases; bases outside gene matches: 11. The DNA for the CDR3 is TGTGCCAGCAGCCCGGATAGCGGGAGGAGAAGTAATGAGCAGTTCTTC. Translated, it gives CASSPDSGRRSNEQFF.

The chain has TRBV7-2 and TRBJ2-1; unclear D gene. The CDR3 is 12 residues long. Deletions cut 5 bases from V and 8 bases from J, with 10 bases between. Germline loops: CDR1 SGHTA, CDR2 FQGNSA. CDR3 amino acids: CASSPGWDEQFF. CDR3 nucleotide sequence: TGTGCCAGCAGCCCGGGTTGGGATGAGCAGTTCTTC.

V gene TRBV4-2 combines with J gene TRBJ2-5, with D perhaps given as TRBD1 or TRBD2 (5 bases each). From germline, CDR1 is LGHNA and CDR2 YNFKEQ. Trimming left V 3 bases short and J 9 bases short, with 20 bases between. CDR3 size: 15 residues. The CDR3 sequence is CASSQGDLGKSAQYF. The CDR3 DNA reads TGTGCCAGCAGCCAGGGGGACCTGGGAAAATCGGCCCAGTACTTC.

The chain joins TRBV9 to TRBJ1-2; 7 positions agree with TRBD1. Trimming cost V 0 bases and J 4 bases; bases outside gene matches: 3. Germline values: CDR1 SGDLS, CDR2 YYNGEE. This CDR3 contains 14 residues. DNA of the CDR3: TGTGCCAGCAGCGTAGATAACAGGGGCTATGGCTACACCTTC. This translates into CASSVDNRGYGYTF.

The V gene is TRBV4-3, the J gene TRBJ1-2, with 8 bases lining up with TRBD1. This CDR3 has 14 amino acids. The V segment lost 1 base and the J segment 4 bases; nucleotides outside the gene matches: 2. Looked up from germline, CDR1 is LGHNA and CDR2 is YSLEER. CDR3 in DNA: TGCGCCAGCAGCCAAGGACAGGGGAGCTATGGCTACACCTTC. The encoded protein is CASSQGQGSYGYTF.

The chain recombines TRBV7-8 with TRBJ1-1; a weak D match, TRBD1 (6 bases). The germline gives CDR1 SGHVS, CDR2 FQNEAQ. Trimming cost V 2 bases and J 5 bases, with 18 bases left between them. This CDR3 is built from 16 residues. The CDR3 loop reads CASSLSRWGQGTEAFF. CDR3 nucleotides: TGTGCCAGCAGCTTAAGTAGGTGGGGGCAAGGGACTGAAGCTTTCTTT.

The gene calls are TRBV7-9 and TRBJ2-1; TRBD2 matches at 7 bases. V lost 5 bases to trimming and J lost 6 bases; unmatched junction nucleotides: 10. The V gene's germline CDR1 is SEHNR and CDR2 FQNEAQ (reference sequence). The length of the CDR3 is 15 residues. CDR3 in amino acids: CASSPGTNLRNEQFF. The DNA for the CDR3 is TGTGCCAGCAGCCCCGGGACTAATCTCCGCAATGAGCAGTTCTTC.

The chain couples TRBV6-1 to TRBJ1-6; a possible D gene is TRBD1 (5 bases). Germline V CDR1 and CDR2: MNHNS, SASEGT. The CDR3 extends over 16 amino acids. Trimming took 4 bases from V and 6 from J, leaving 16 bases between them. The CDR3 spells CASSGPIWGGNSPLHF. The CDR3 DNA reads TGTGCCAGCAGTGGCCCCATATGGGGGGGTAATTCACCCCTCCACTTT.